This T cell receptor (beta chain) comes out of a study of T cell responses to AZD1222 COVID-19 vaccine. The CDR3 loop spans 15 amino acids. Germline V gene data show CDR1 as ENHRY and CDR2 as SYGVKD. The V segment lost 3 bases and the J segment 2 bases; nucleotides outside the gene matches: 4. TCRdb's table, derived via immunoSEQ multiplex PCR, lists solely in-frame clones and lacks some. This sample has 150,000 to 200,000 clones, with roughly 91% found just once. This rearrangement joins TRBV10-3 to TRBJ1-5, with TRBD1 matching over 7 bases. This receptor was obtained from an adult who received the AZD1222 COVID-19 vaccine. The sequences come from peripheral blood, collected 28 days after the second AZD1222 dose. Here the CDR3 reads CAISDSGQGNQPQHF. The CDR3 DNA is TGTGCCATCAGTGATTCAGGACAGGGCAATCAGCCCCAGCATTTT.